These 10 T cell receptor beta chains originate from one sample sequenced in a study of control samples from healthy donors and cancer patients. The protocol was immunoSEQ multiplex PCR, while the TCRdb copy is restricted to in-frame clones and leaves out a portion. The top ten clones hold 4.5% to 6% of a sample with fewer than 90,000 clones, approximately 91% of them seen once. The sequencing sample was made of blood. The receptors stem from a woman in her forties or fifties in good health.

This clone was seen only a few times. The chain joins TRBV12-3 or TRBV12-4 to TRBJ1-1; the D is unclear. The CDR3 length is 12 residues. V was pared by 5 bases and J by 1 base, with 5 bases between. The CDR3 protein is CASSHQNTEAFF. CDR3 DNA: TGTGCCAGCAGTCACCAGAACACTGAAGCTTTCTTT.

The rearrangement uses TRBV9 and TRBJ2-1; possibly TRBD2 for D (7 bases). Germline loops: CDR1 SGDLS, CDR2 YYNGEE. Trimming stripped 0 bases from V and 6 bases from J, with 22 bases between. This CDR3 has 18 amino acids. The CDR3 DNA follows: TGTGCCAGCAGCGTAGCCACGAGGGGGGGCCGTTTTTTCAATGAGCAGTTCTTC. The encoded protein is CASSVATRGGRFFNEQFF.

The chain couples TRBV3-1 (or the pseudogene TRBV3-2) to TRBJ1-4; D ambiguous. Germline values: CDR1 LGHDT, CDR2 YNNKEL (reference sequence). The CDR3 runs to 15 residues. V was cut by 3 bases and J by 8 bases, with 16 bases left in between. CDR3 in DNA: TGTGCCAGCAGCCATCTCGAAGCGTCCAGGGAAAAACTGTTTTTT. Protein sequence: CASSHLEASREKLFF.

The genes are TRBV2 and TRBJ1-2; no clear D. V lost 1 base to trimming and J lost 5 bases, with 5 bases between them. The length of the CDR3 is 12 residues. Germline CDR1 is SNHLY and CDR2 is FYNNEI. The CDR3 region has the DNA TGTGCCAGCAGTGAAGAATGGTATGGCTACACCTTC. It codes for CASSEEWYGYTF.

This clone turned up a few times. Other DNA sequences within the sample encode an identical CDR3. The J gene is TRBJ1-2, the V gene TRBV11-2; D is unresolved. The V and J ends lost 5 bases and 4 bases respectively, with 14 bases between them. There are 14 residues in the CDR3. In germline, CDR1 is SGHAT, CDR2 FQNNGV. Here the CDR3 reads CASSPPGFLYGYTF. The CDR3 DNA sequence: TGTGCCAGCAGCCCGCCCGGGTTCCTCTATGGCTACACCTTC.

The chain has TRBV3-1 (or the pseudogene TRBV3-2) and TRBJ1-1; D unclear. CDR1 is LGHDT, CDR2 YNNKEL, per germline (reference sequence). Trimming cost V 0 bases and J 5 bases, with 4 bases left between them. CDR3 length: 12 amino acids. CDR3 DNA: TGTGCCAGCAGCCAAGATTCGACTGAAGCTTTCTTT. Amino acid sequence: CASSQDSTEAFF.

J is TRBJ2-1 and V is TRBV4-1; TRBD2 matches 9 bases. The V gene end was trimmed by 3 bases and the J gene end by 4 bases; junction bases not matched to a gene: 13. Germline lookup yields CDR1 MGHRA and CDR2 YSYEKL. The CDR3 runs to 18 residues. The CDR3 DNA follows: TGCGCCAGCAGCCATGGCCTTCTAGCGGGGACAACTTACAATGAGCAGTTCTTC. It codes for CASSHGLLAGTTYNEQFF.

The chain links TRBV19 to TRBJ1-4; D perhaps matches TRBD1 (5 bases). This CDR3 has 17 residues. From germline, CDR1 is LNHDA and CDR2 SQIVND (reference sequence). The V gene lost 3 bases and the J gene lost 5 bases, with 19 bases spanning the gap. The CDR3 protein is CASSMSGQTSTNEKLFF. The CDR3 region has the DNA TGTGCCAGTAGTATGTCCGGACAAACCTCGACGAATGAAAAACTGTTTTTT.

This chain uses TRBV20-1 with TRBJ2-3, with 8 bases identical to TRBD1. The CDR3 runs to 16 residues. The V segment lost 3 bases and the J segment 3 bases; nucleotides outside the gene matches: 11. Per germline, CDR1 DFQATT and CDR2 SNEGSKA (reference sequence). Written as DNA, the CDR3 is TGCAGTGCTAGTTCCCAGGGGGCCGGAAGGACAGATACGCAGTATTTT. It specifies CSASSQGAGRTDTQYF.

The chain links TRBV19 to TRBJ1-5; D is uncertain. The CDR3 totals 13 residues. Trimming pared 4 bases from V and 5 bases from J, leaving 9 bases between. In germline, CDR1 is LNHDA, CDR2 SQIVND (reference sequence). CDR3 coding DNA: TGTGCCAGTAGTAACTTGGCGGATCAGCCCCAGCATTTT. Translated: CASSNLADQPQHF.